This T cell receptor beta chain was sequenced for a study of T cell responses to AZD1222 COVID-19 vaccine. On the study more broadly: Pooling was applied to second doses at about 4 or about 12 weeks. General observations from the study: Following two doses of AZD1222, Spike-specific TCR breadth and depth rose. Only six people who got AZD1222 tested seropositive at baseline.

The CDR3 length is 16 residues. With 5 bases clipped from V and 9 bases from J, the junction kept 12 bases outside the gene matches. Germline CDR1 reads SEHNR; CDR2 reads FQNEAQ (reference sequence). Measured with immunoSEQ multiplex PCR; TCRdb has only the in-frame clones, and not every one. This table has about 90,000 clones, around 90% appearing once. Points on this clone: The target antigen is unknown.

The chain carries TRBV7-9 and TRBJ2-3; TRBD2 matches 12 bases. This specimen consisted of peripheral blood, obtained on day 0 of AZD1222 vaccination. This sequence was found in an adult in good health. The CDR3 loop reads CASSLTPLAGGGTQYF. CDR3 DNA sequence: TGTGCCAGCAGCCTCACCCCGCTAGCGGGAGGGGGAACGCAGTATTTT.